This T cell receptor beta chain was obtained from a study of lung T cells in sarcoidosis with Löfgren's syndrome. The overall study: In sarcoidosis, CD4+ T cells accumulate in bronchoalveolar lavage fluid. Repertoire analyses centered on Löfgren's syndrome patients. Study-wide findings and caveats: Multiple Löfgren's syndrome patients reportedly shared TRAV12-1 and TRBV2 CDR3 motifs. Versus controls, Löfgren's syndrome patients reportedly showed TRAV12-1 and TRBV2 as most expanded.

Germline V lookup: CDR1 SGHRS, CDR2 YFSETQ. V was shortened by 2 bases and J by 2 bases, with 12 bases between the two germline ends. CDR3 length equals 15 residues. Ten or more counts support this clonotype. Its antigen remains unidentified. TCRdb itself ran the reads through MiXCR, one entry per CDR3 protein. The table records more than 6,500 distinct CDR3 sequences, around 21% of them present only once. The sample consisted of CD4+ T cells from bronchoalveolar lavage fluid. The rearrangement links TRBV5-1 to TRBJ2-3; D is undetermined. The TCR sequence derives from a human donor with sarcoidosis (Löfgren's syndrome or another form), or a control subject (not recorded which). The CDR3, as DNA: TGCGCCAGCAGCTTTCAGACGGTCAACACAGATACGCAGTATTTT. Encoded protein: CASSFQTVNTDTQYF.